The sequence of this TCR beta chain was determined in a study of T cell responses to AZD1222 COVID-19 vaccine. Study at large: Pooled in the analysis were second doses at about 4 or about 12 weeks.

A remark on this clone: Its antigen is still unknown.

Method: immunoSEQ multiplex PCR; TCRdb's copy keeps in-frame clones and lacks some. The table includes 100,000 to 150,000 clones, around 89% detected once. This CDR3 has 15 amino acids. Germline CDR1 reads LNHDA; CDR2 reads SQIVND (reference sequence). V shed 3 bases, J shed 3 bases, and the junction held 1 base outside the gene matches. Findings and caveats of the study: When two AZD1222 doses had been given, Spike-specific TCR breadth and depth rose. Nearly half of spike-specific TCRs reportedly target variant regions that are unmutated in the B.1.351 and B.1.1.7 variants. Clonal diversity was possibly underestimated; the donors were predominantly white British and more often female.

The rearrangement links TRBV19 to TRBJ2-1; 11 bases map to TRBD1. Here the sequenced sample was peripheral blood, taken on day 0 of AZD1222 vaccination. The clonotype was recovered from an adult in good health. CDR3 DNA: TGTGCCAGTAGTATTGGGACAGGGGGCTACAATGAGCAGTTCTTC. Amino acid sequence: CASSIGTGGYNEQFF.